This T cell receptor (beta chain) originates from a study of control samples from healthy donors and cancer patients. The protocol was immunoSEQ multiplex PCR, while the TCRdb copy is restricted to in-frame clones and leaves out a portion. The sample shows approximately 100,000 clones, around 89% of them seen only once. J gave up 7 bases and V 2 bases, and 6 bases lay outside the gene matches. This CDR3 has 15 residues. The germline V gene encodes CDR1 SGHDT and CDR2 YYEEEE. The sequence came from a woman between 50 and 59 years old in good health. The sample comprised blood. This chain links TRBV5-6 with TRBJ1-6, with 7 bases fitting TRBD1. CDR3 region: CASSFRGTENSPLHF. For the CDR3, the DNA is TGTGCCAGCAGCTTCCGTGGGACAGAGAATTCACCCCTCCACTTT. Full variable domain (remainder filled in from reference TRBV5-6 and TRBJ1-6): DAGVTQSPTHLIKTRGQQVTLRCSPKSGHDTVSWYQQALGQGPQFIFQYYEEEERQRGNFPDRFSGHQFPNYSSELNVNALLLGDSALYLCASSFRGTENSPLHFGNGTRLTVT.